These 30 T cell receptor beta chains share one sample of origin, sequenced in a study of blood T cell repertoires in COVID-19. Method: immunoSEQ multiplex PCR; TCRdb's copy keeps in-frame clones and lacks some. The table lists about 310,000 clones, around nine tenths of them singletons. The source material was peripheral blood. The receptors stem from a man aged 50 to 60 with active or convalescent COVID-19.

V usage is TRBV5-1 and J usage is TRBJ1-3; D perhaps matches TRBD1 (6 bases). The CDR3 length is 16 residues. The germline gives CDR1 SGHRS, CDR2 YFSETQ. Trimming removed 2 bases from V and 0 bases from J, with 12 bases in between. The CDR3 DNA sequence: TGCGCCAGCAGCTTCAACAGGGAAAACTCTGGAAACACCATATATTTT. This gives the protein CASSFNRENSGNTIYF.

J is TRBJ1-2 and V is TRBV5-5; 8 bases match TRBD1. Trimming removed 3 bases from V and 4 bases from J; junction bases left unmatched: 5. Germline V gene lookup returns CDR1 SGHKS and CDR2 YYEKEE (reference sequence). This CDR3 has 14 residues. For the CDR3, the DNA is TGTGCCAGCAGCTCCTGGACAGGGTCCTATGGCTACACCTTC. This codes for CASSSWTGSYGYTF.

The chain uses TRBV27 and TRBJ2-1; the D gene is possibly TRBD1 (6 bases). V was cut by 8 bases and J by 7 bases, with 12 bases left in between. The CDR3 covers 12 residues. From germline, CDR1 is MNHEY and CDR2 SMNVEV (reference sequence). The CDR3, as DNA: TGTGCCAGCGCGAAGGGGGTGAATGAGCAGTTCTTC. Amino acids: CASAKGVNEQFF.

This clone occurred a few times. The gene calls are TRBV6-1 and TRBJ1-2, with 8 bases matching TRBD1. J gave up 3 bases and V 2 bases, and 5 bases lay outside the gene matches. CDR1 and CDR2 from the germline V gene are MNHNS and SASEGT. This CDR3 is 15 amino acids long. The CDR3 DNA reads as TGTGCCAGCAGTGAACGCCAGGGGGCTGACTATGGCTACACCTTC. Protein: CASSERQGADYGYTF.

The rearrangement joins TRBV10-2 to TRBJ1-1; D might be TRBD1 (5 bases). Trimming pared 0 bases from V and 1 base from J, leaving 6 bases between. This CDR3 contains 14 residues. Germline CDR1 WSHSY, CDR2 SAAADI. The CDR3 DNA reads as TGCGCCAGCAGTGAGTCCAGGGAGAACACTGAAGCTTTCTTT. This sequence encodes CASSESRENTEAFF.

V gene TRBV2 combines with J gene TRBJ2-1; D unclear. The CDR3 runs 14 residues. V was cut by 5 bases and J by 10 bases, with 18 bases left in between. Germline-derived CDR1 and CDR2 are SNHLY and FYNNEI. CDR3 region: CASSIARSVREQFF. The CDR3 region has the DNA TGTGCCAGCAGTATTGCCCGGTCCGTGAGAGAGCAGTTCTTC.

The V call is TRBV3-1 (or the pseudogene TRBV3-2), the J call TRBJ1-1; 8 bases agree with TRBD1. This CDR3 is 15 amino acids long. Trimming at V came to 2 bases and at J to 1 base, leaving 3 bases not matched to a gene. CDR1 and CDR2 from the germline V gene are LGHDT and YNNKEL (reference sequence). CDR3 amino acids: CASSQLGQENTEAFF. For the CDR3, the DNA is TGTGCCAGCAGCCAACTGGGACAGGAGAACACTGAAGCTTTCTTT.

This sequence joins TRBV28 and TRBJ1-6; 8 nucleotides match TRBD1. There are 15 residues in the CDR3. The germline gives CDR1 MDHEN, CDR2 SYDVKM. V gave up 5 bases and J gave up 5 bases; unmatched junction bases: 5. In DNA form, the CDR3 reads TGTGCCAGCAGTCTTGGACAGGGAAATAATTCACCCCTCCACTTT. Its protein product is CASSLGQGNNSPLHF.

The chain has TRBV28 and TRBJ2-5; D call uncertain. The CDR3 is made up of 14 amino acids. Trimming took off 4 bases at V and 1 base at J, with 10 bases between the two ends. Per germline, CDR1 MDHEN and CDR2 SYDVKM. The CDR3 bases are TGTGCCAGCAGTTCCCCCGGTGGCCAAGAGACCCAGTACTTC. Protein product: CASSSPGGQETQYF.

This chain uses TRBV24-1 with TRBJ1-2, with TRBD1 as a possible D gene (5 bases). V was shortened by 4 bases and J by 4 bases, with 12 bases between the two germline ends. This CDR3 comprises 14 residues. From germline, CDR1 is KGHDR and CDR2 SFDVKD. CDR3 DNA: TGTGCCACCAGTGACTCGGGGGGTACCTATGGCTACACCTTC. Protein: CATSDSGGTYGYTF.

The rearrangement uses TRBV28 and TRBJ2-7; the match to TRBD1 covers 8 bases. Germline V CDR1 and CDR2: MDHEN, SYDVKM. CDR3 length: 15 residues. Trimming removed 4 bases from V and 2 bases from J; junction bases left unmatched: 7. The CDR3 nucleotides are TGTGCCAGCAGTTGGGGCCAGGGGGCGGCCTACGAGCAGTACTTC. Its protein product is CASSWGQGAAYEQYF.

This clone was counted a single time. The rearrangement uses TRBV19 and TRBJ2-1; possibly TRBD1 for D (7 bases). This CDR3 is 15 amino acids long. Germline CDR1 is LNHDA and CDR2 is SQIVND (reference sequence). Trimming stripped 3 bases from V and 2 bases from J, with 11 bases between. CDR3 nucleotide sequence: TGTGCCAGTAGTATTGCCAGGGGGGCCTACAATGAGCAGTTCTTC. As protein: CASSIARGAYNEQFF.

The chain links TRBV2 to TRBJ1-5; 10 nucleotides match TRBD1. Germline CDR1 SNHLY, CDR2 FYNNEI. Unmatched junction bases numbered 12, after V lost 7 bases and J lost 9 bases. The CDR3 is 15 residues long. DNA for the CDR3: TGTGCCAGCATTCGGGACAGGGGAGCCTCAACGCCCCAGCATTTT. Its protein product is CASIRDRGASTPQHF.

The V and J genes are TRBV5-6 and TRBJ1-2; the D gene is possibly TRBD1 (6 bases). With 4 bases removed from V and 7 bases from J, the gap between germline ends came to 14 bases. Germline V lookup: CDR1 SGHDT, CDR2 YYEEEE. CDR3 length equals 13 residues. Here the CDR3 reads CASSAKHRAGYTF. CDR3 coding DNA: TGTGCCAGCAGCGCAAAACACAGGGCTGGCTACACCTTC.

The rearrangement uses TRBV7-8 and TRBJ2-1, with 7 bases lining up with TRBD1. Germline V lookup: CDR1 SGHVS, CDR2 FQNEAQ. Trimming removed 3 bases from V and 3 bases from J; junction bases left unmatched: 2. This CDR3 has 14 amino acids. The DNA for the CDR3 is TGTGCCAGCAGCTTCGGGGACAGCTACAATGAGCAGTTCTTC. It specifies CASSFGDSYNEQFF. Full variable domain (remainder filled in from reference TRBV7-8 and TRBJ2-1): GAGVSQSPRYKVAKRGQDVALRCDPISGHVSLFWYQQALGQGPEFLTYFQNEAQLDKSGLPSDRFFAERPEGSVSTLKIQRTQQEDSAVYLCASSFGDSYNEQFFGPGTRLTVL.

The genes are TRBV6-5 and TRBJ1-1, with D uncertain. This CDR3 comprises 14 residues. CDR1 is MNHEY and CDR2 is SVGAGI in the germline V gene. The germline V and J ends were trimmed by 2 bases and 1 base, with 8 bases remaining between them. CDR3 coding DNA: TGTGCCAGCAGTTACGTCTCAGGGAACACTGAAGCTTTCTTT. This codes for CASSYVSGNTEAFF.

This sequence joins TRBV7-8 and TRBJ1-4, with TRBD1 as a possible D gene (5 bases). V gave up 6 bases and J gave up 8 bases, with 16 bases separating them. CDR1 is SGHVS, CDR2 FQNEAQ, per germline. This CDR3 is 14 amino acids long. This CDR3 reads CASSPDTGREKLFF. CDR3 DNA: TGTGCCAGCAGTCCAGACACAGGTCGAGAAAAACTGTTTTTT. Full variable domain (rest looked up from reference TRBV7-8 and TRBJ1-4): GAGVSQSPRYKVAKRGQDVALRCDPISGHVSLFWYQQALGQGPEFLTYFQNEAQLDKSGLPSDRFFAERPEGSVSTLKIQRTQQEDSAVYLCASSPDTGREKLFFGSGTQLSVL.

The chain employs TRBV3-1 (or the pseudogene TRBV3-2) and TRBJ1-2; 7 positions agree with TRBD1. Germline lookup yields CDR1 LGHDT and CDR2 YNNKEL (reference sequence). With 0 bases clipped from V and 2 bases from J, the junction kept 3 bases outside the gene matches. The CDR3 covers 15 residues. The CDR3 loop is CASSQEAGGNYGYTF. The CDR3, as DNA: TGTGCCAGCAGCCAAGAGGCAGGGGGAAACTATGGCTACACCTTC.

The table lists this clone with a few counts. The chain recombines TRBV6-5 with TRBJ1-1; possibly TRBD1 for D (5 bases). The ends were cut back, 2 bases at V and 7 bases at J, with 8 bases in the middle. Germline V gives CDR1 MNHEY, CDR2 SVGAGI. The CDR3 is 12 amino acids. The CDR3 reads CASSYRGLEAFF. CDR3 DNA sequence: TGTGCCAGCAGTTACAGGGGCCTTGAAGCTTTCTTT.

This clone appeared once. The chain is built from TRBV5-1 and TRBJ2-2, with TRBD2 matching over 9 bases. This CDR3 comprises 17 residues. Germline CDR1 SGHRS, CDR2 YFSETQ. V lost 0 bases to trimming and J lost 2 bases; unmatched junction nucleotides: 5. This chain's CDR3 is CASSLGRGRANTGELFF. The CDR3 DNA is TGCGCCAGCAGCTTGGGACGCGGGAGGGCAAACACCGGGGAGCTGTTTTTT. Full variable domain (rest looked up from reference TRBV5-1 and TRBJ2-2): KAGVTQTPRYLIKTRGQQVTLSCSPISGHRSVSWYQQTPGQGLQFLFEYFSETQRNKGNFPGRFSGRQFSNSRSEMNVSTLELGDSALYLCASSLGRGRANTGELFFGEGSRLTVL.

The gene calls are TRBV6-5 and TRBJ2-1; D perhaps matches TRBD1 (5 bases). The CDR3 spans 15 residues. V was clipped by 0 bases and J by 5 bases, with 11 bases between them. Germline V gives CDR1 MNHEY, CDR2 SVGAGI. The CDR3 DNA is TGTGCCAGCAGTTACTCGATATTGGGGCACAATGAGCAGTTCTTC. The encoded protein is CASSYSILGHNEQFF.

This clone showed up just once. The rearrangement links TRBV30 to TRBJ1-5; D possibly corresponds to TRBD1 (6 bases). This CDR3 has 13 residues. Germline values: CDR1 GTSNPN, CDR2 SVGIG (reference sequence). V was clipped by 5 bases and J by 5 bases, with 13 bases between them. The CDR3 loop is CAWAQGFDQPQHF. The DNA of the CDR3 is TGTGCCTGGGCTCAGGGGTTCGATCAGCCCCAGCATTTT.

The chain recombines TRBV5-1 with TRBJ2-7; 7 nucleotides align to TRBD1. CDR1 and CDR2 from the germline V gene are SGHRS and YFSETQ. The length of the CDR3 is 14 residues. The V gene end was trimmed by 6 bases and the J gene end by 5 bases; junction bases not matched to a gene: 11. The CDR3 DNA reads TGCGCCAGCACCCCTGCACAGGGGACCAACGAGCAGTACTTC. It translates to CASTPAQGTNEQYF.

The chain links TRBV2 to TRBJ1-2; D uncertain. The germline CDR1 and CDR2 sequences are SNHLY and FYNNEI. Trimming took off 4 bases at V and 8 bases at J, with 11 bases between the two ends. The length of the CDR3 is 12 residues. The chain's CDR3 is CASSGGGGGYTF. In DNA form, the CDR3 reads TGTGCCAGCAGTGGTGGCGGAGGAGGCTACACCTTC.

This chain joins TRBV13 and TRBJ1-2; D may be TRBD1 (5 bases). V was trimmed by 1 base and J by 2 bases, leaving 8 bases between them. CDR3 length equals 14 residues. Per germline, CDR1 PRHDT and CDR2 FYEKMQ (reference sequence). The CDR3 DNA reads TGTGCCAGCAGCTTAGCGGGGGAAAACTATGGCTACACCTTC. Translating gives CASSLAGENYGYTF.

The chain recombines TRBV7-8 with TRBJ1-2; possible D gene TRBD1, 5 bases. CDR1 is SGHVS and CDR2 is FQNEAQ in the germline V gene. Between the trimmed V and J ends, which lost 6 bases and 2 bases, there was a span of 28 bases. The CDR3 loop spans 19 amino acids. CDR3 nucleotides: TGTGCCAGCAGGGGGACCTTTGGGACGGGAGCCTTAGGGAACTATGGCTACACCTTC. Protein: CASRGTFGTGALGNYGYTF.

The J gene is TRBJ1-2, the V gene TRBV10-3; D remains unclear. The CDR3 covers 17 residues. The germline gives CDR1 ENHRY, CDR2 SYGVKD. The V end lost 5 bases, the J end lost 3 bases, and 22 bases lay between the germline ends. The CDR3 bases are TGTGCCATCAGTTCCAATCCCCAGGAGGGTGGGTACTATGGCTACACCTTC. Translating it yields CAISSNPQEGGYYGYTF.

J is TRBJ1-2 and V is TRBV5-1; 8 bases map to TRBD1. The CDR3 contains 14 residues. Germline assignment: CDR1 SGHRS and CDR2 YFSETQ. Germline trimming cut 4 bases from V and 7 bases from J; bases unmatched to any gene: 9. The CDR3 reads CASSEDRAAGGYTF. CDR3 sequence (DNA): TGCGCCAGCAGCGAGGACAGGGCGGCAGGTGGCTACACCTTC. The variable domain in full, with the rest retrieved from reference TRBV5-1 and TRBJ1-2, is KAGVTQTPRYLIKTRGQQVTLSCSPISGHRSVSWYQQTPGQGLQFLFEYFSETQRNKGNFPGRFSGRQFSNSRSEMNVSTLELGDSALYLCASSEDRAAGGYTFGSGTRLTVV.

The CDR3 reads CAWSATPTDTQYF. The CDR3 DNA reads TGTGCCTGGAGTGCGACTCCCACAGATACGCAGTATTTT. The V gene is TRBV30, the J gene TRBJ2-3; D ambiguous. The length of the CDR3 is 13 residues. Trimming took off 1 base at V and 2 bases at J, with 7 bases between the two ends. Germline-derived CDR1 and CDR2 are GTSNPN and SVGIG (reference sequence).

The V and J genes are TRBV4-3 and TRBJ1-1, with 7 bases aligning to TRBD1. This CDR3 has 15 amino acids. V was clipped by 5 bases and J by 0 bases; unmatched bases: 6. Germline CDR1 and CDR2: LGHNA and YSLEER. This chain's CDR3 is CASSRPGTVNTEAFF. CDR3 DNA: TGCGCCAGCAGCAGACCCGGGACAGTGAACACTGAAGCTTTCTTT.